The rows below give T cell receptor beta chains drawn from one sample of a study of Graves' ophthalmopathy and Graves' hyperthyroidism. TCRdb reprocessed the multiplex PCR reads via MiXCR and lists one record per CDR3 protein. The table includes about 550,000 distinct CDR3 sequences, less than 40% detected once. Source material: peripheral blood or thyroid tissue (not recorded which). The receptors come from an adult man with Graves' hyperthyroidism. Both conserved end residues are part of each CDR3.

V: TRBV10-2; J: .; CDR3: CASTSQYEQFF
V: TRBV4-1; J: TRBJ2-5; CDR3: CASSQDDRSQETQYF
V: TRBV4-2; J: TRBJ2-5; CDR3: CASSRPAGEGAETQYF
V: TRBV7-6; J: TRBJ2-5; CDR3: CASSFATQYF
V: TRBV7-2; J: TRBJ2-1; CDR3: CASSLLLSSYNEQFF
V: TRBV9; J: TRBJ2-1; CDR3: CASSVGVNNNEQFF
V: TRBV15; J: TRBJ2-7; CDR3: CATSRDTGASYEQYF
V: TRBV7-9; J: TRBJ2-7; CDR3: CASSAQGIYGQYF
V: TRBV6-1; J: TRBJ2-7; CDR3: CASSEAPGQVAYF
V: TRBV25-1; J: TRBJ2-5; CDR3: CATPTGQGQETQYF
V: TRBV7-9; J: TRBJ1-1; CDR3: CASSYSGAGTEAFF
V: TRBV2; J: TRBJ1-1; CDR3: CASSVWAGNTEAFF
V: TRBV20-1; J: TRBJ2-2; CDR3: CSARDRGRRAGELFF
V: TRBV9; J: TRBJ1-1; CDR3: CASSDRSGMNTEAFF
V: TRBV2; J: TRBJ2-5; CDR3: CASITGRGRETQYF
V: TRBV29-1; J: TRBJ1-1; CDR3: CSVVTGQGGLNTEAFF
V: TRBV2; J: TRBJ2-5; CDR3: CASSLSGGNTGEGEETQYF
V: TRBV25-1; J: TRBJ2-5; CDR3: CASSRGGEETQYF
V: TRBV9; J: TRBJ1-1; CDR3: CASSPGQGGPAFF
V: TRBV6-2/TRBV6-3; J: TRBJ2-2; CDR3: CASSSTMNTGELFF
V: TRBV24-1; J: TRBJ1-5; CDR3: CATSDAGSRSNQPQHF
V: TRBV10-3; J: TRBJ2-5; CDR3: CAIMIKTQYF
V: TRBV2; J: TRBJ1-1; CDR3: CASSVGAVNTEAFF
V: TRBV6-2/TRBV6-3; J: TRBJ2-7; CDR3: CASSSGQGRPYEQYF
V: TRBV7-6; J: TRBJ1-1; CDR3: CASSLWPVNTEAFF
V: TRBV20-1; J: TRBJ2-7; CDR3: CSASPRAGSGYEQYF
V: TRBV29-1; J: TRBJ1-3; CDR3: CSVGPLSGNTIYF
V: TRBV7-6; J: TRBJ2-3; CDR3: CASSQTSGGRTDTQYF
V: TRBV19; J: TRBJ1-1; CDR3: CASRHMTGATAFF
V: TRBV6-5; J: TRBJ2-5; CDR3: CASSYTSETQYF
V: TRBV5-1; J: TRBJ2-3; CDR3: CASSLEGAGPTDTQYF
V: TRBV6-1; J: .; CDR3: CASSALAGSNEQFF
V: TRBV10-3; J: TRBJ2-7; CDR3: CAISESGPTGEQYF
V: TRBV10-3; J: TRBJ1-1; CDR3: CAISDPREGNTEAFF
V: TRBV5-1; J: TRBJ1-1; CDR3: CASSRRQRNTEAFF
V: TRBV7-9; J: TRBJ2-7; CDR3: CASIQGARAYEQYF
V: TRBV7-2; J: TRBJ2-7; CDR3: CASSSLDGQQYF
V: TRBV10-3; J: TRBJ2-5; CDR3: CAINRDPGLAGWGQETQYF
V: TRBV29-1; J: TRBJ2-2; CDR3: CSGSYSGRSTGELFF
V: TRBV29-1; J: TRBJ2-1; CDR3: CSVEVPVGWRSYNEQFF
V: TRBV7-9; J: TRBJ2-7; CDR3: CASSPGQGDYEQYF
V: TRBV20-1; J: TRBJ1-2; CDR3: CSAPPTAISYGYTF
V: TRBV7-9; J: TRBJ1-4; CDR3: CASSFRDRVMDEKLFF
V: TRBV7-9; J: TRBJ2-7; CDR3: CASSLAVQSYEQYF
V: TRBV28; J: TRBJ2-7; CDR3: CASSPSNREQYF
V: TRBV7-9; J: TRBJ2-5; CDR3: CASSVSRTGGETQYF
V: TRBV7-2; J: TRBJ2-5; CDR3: CASSLASQETQYF
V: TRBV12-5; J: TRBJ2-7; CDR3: CASGLYGGSYEQYF
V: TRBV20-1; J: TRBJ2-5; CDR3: CSGRSPGEETQYF
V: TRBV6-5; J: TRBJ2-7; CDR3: CAISHTRGLYEQYF
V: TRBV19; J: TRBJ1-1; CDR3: CASSARQGGGITEAFF
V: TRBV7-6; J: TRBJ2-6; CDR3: CATKQGLAGPSISGANVLTF
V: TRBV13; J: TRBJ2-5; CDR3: CASSSAGLAGGRETQYF